Each of the 9 T cell receptor beta chains below was sequenced from the same sample in a study of cytomegalovirus exposure and HLA in healthy donors. The study ran its PCR with 60 Vbeta and 13 Jbeta primers. Clones were read by immunoSEQ multiplex PCR, and TCRdb kept only the in-frame ones, dropping some. Among 200,000 to 250,000 clones, roughly 89% were seen once, and the ten largest hold around 1%. Sequences were obtained from PBMCs. Every receptor here comes from a woman under 30 in good health and CMV-seronegative.

The gene calls are TRBV6-1 and TRBJ2-3; TRBD1 agrees at 9 bases. Germline values: CDR1 MNHNS, CDR2 SASEGT. J lost 2 bases, V lost 2 bases, and 5 bases had no gene match. CDR3 length equals 16 residues. The CDR3 region is CASSEYGQGFTDTQYF. CDR3 bases: TGTGCCAGCAGTGAATACGGACAGGGGTTCACAGATACGCAGTATTTT.

This clone has a single count. The chain employs TRBV10-2 and TRBJ2-3; 9 bases are shared with TRBD2. Germline V gives CDR1 WSHSY, CDR2 SAAADI. Trimming removed 0 bases from V and 6 bases from J; junction bases left unmatched: 7. The CDR3 sequence is 16 residues long. CDR3 nucleotides: TGCGCCAGCAGTGAGTCGCCAGCGGGGGGTGGGGATACGCAGTATTTT. Translated, it gives CASSESPAGGGDTQYF.

On this clone itself: The junction and the germline gene differ at one end; a read error may be behind it. This chain links TRBV14 with TRBJ2-4, with TRBD2 as a possible D gene (6 bases). The germline CDR1 and CDR2 sequences are SGHDN and FVKESK. This CDR3 has 12 residues. The CDR3: CASSPQRGGLFF. The CDR3 nucleotides read TGTGCCAGCAGCCCCCAGCGTGGGGGACTCTTCTTC.

Comments on this clone: One end of the junction does not line up with germline, which may come from a read error. The chain uses TRBV10-3 and TRBJ2-7; 8 nucleotides match TRBD2. Per germline, CDR1 ENHRY and CDR2 SYGVKD. This CDR3 has 17 amino acids. This CDR3 is CAISESESGGQTYGQYF. CDR3 coding DNA: TGTGCCATCAGTGAGTCGGAGTCGGGAGGGCAGACCTACGGGCAGTACTTC.

This clone occurred once. The chain employs TRBV11-2 and TRBJ2-3, with a possible D match to TRBD1 (7 bases). CDR3 size: 16 residues. V lost 4 bases and J 1 base, leaving 15 bases between the germline ends. Germline CDR1 and CDR2: SGHAT and FQNNGV. The CDR3 DNA reads TGTGCCAGCAGCTCGCGGAGGGGGCAAGGCACAGATACGCAGTATTTT. Its protein product is CASSSRRGQGTDTQYF.

This chain joins TRBV7-2 and TRBJ2-6; TRBD1 agrees at 8 bases. CDR1 and CDR2 from the germline V gene are SGHTA and FQGNSA. There are 17 residues in the CDR3. V lost 5 bases and J lost 0; bases outside the gene matches: 6. The CDR3 sequence is CASSPQGGLSGANVLTF. The CDR3 region has the DNA TGTGCCAGCAGCCCACAGGGGGGCCTCTCTGGGGCCAACGTCCTGACTTTC.

This chain joins TRBV11-3 and TRBJ1-3; D might be TRBD1 (6 bases). Trimming shortened V by 6 bases and J by 2 bases, and 14 bases separated the two germline ends. This CDR3 has 15 residues. Germline V CDR1 and CDR2: SGHNT, YENEEA. The CDR3 region has the DNA TGTGCCAGCAGGCAAAACAGGGATCCTGGAAACACCATATATTTT. It yields the protein CASRQNRDPGNTIYF. The full variable domain, completed using reference TRBV11-3 and TRBJ1-3, is EAGVVQSPRYKIIEKKQPVAFWCNPISGHNTLYWYLQNLGQGPELLIRYENEEAVDDSQLPKDRFSAERLKGVDSTLKIQPAELGDSAVYLCASRQNRDPGNTIYFGEGSWLTVV.

The chain has TRBV4-3 and TRBJ1-5, with D unresolved. The germline gives CDR1 LGHNA, CDR2 YSLEER. V was cut by 0 bases and J by 5 bases, with 11 bases left in between. The CDR3 spans 15 residues. The DNA for the CDR3 is TGCGCCAGCAGCCAAGACGGGAACGGGGATCAGCCCCAGCATTTT. Its translation is CASSQDGNGDQPQHF.

The chain employs TRBV6-5 and TRBJ2-2; D remains ambiguous. The CDR3 is 13 amino acids. V dropped 0 bases and J dropped 4 bases, with 3 bases sitting between them. Germline assignment: CDR1 MNHEY and CDR2 SVGAGI. CDR3 in amino acids: CASSYSATGELFF. CDR3 in DNA: TGTGCCAGCAGTTACTCGGCCACCGGGGAGCTGTTTTTT.